The 26 T cell receptor beta chains reported below all come from one sample, sequenced in a study of blood T cell repertoires in COVID-19. TCRdb's table, derived via immunoSEQ multiplex PCR, lists solely in-frame clones and lacks some. The table includes hundreds of thousands of clones, about 91% detected once. Material for sequencing was PBMCs or T cells enriched from blood (not recorded which). These receptors were obtained from a woman between 40 and 55 years old with acute COVID-19.

This chain uses TRBV12-3 or TRBV12-4 with TRBJ1-1; no reliable D call. With 5 bases removed from V and 8 bases from J, the gap between germline ends came to 6 bases. The CDR3 extends over 10 amino acids. The CDR3 DNA follows: TGTGCCAGCAGTCAAGCCGAAGCTTTCTTT. Residues: CASSQAEAFF.

The chain uses TRBV24-1 and TRBJ1-1, with D tentatively TRBD1 (5 bases). V was trimmed by 9 bases and J by 0 bases, leaving 7 bases between them. From germline, CDR1 is KGHDR and CDR2 SFDVKD. This CDR3 has 12 residues. The CDR3 nucleotides read TGTGCCACCCGGGGGGTGAACACTGAAGCTTTCTTT. Translation gives CATRGVNTEAFF.

The chain joins TRBV27 to TRBJ1-4; D unclear. The germline V gene has CDR1 MNHEY and CDR2 SMNVEV (reference sequence). The CDR3 runs to 18 residues. The V gene lost 1 base and the J gene lost 0 bases, with 15 bases spanning the gap. The DNA for the CDR3 is TGTGCCAGCAGTTTATTTTTCGCGGCTGGTGCAACTAATGAAAAACTGTTTTTT. Protein sequence: CASSLFFAAGATNEKLFF.

The chain recombines TRBV7-2 with TRBJ1-1; 7 nucleotides line up with TRBD1. Per the germline V gene, CDR1 is SGHTA and CDR2 is FQGNSA. The CDR3 covers 14 residues. V lost 2 bases, J lost 7 bases, and 7 bases stayed unmatched. The CDR3 spells CASSLKTGILEAFF. As DNA, the CDR3 is TGTGCCAGCAGCTTAAAGACAGGGATCCTTGAAGCTTTCTTT.

Written as DNA, the CDR3 is TGCGCCAGCAGCTTGCTTACGGGAGTAGCTGCTGTGGAGTACTTC. Protein: CASSLLTGVAAVEYF. The gene calls are TRBV5-1 and TRBJ2-7; the D gene is possibly TRBD2 (6 bases). In germline, CDR1 is SGHRS, CDR2 YFSETQ. CDR3 length equals 15 residues. The V and J ends lost 1 base and 11 bases respectively, with 22 bases between them.

This clone is a singleton in its sample. This chain joins TRBV14 and TRBJ2-5, with 10 bases fitting TRBD2. Losses at the gene ends were 1 base for V and 2 bases for J; bases not matched to a gene: 7. This CDR3 region has 17 residues. Per the germline V gene, CDR1 is SGHDN and CDR2 is FVKESK. CDR3 sequence (DNA): TGTGCCAGCAGCCAAGCAGTTGGACTAGCGGTTCAAGAGACCCAGTACTTC. This codes for CASSQAVGLAVQETQYF.

This chain joins TRBV9 and TRBJ1-6; no clear D gene. Trimming removed 2 bases from V and 9 bases from J, with 12 bases in between. Germline V gene data show CDR1 as SGDLS and CDR2 as YYNGEE. The CDR3 is 14 amino acids. Here the CDR3 reads CASSVRGERSPLHF. For the CDR3, the DNA is TGTGCCAGCAGCGTCCGGGGAGAGCGTTCACCCCTCCACTTT.

For the CDR3, the DNA is TGTGCCTGGAGTTCCTTTTCGGACACTGAAGCTTTCTTT. Translated, it gives CAWSSFSDTEAFF. This chain uses TRBV30 with TRBJ1-1; no definite D call. Trimming left V 2 bases short and J 3 bases short, with 10 bases between. The CDR3 contains 13 residues. Per germline, CDR1 GTSNPN and CDR2 SVGIG (reference sequence).

The V gene is TRBV2, the J gene TRBJ1-1; D remains ambiguous. Germline CDR1 reads SNHLY; CDR2 reads FYNNEI. Trimming cost V 7 bases and J 7 bases, with 13 bases left between them. The CDR3 spans 12 residues. The CDR3 region has the DNA TGTGCCAGCAAGCCCCCGGGAGTTGAAGCTTTCTTT. The encoded protein is CASKPPGVEAFF.

The genes are TRBV19 and TRBJ1-1; D unresolved. Trimming removed 5 bases at V and 1 base at J, with 11 bases between. CDR1 LNHDA and CDR2 SQIVND come from the germline V gene (reference sequence). There are 14 residues in the CDR3. CDR3: CASSRENGNTEAFF. The CDR3 nucleotides read TGTGCCAGTAGTCGGGAGAACGGGAACACTGAAGCTTTCTTT.

V and J are TRBV19 and TRBJ1-1, with D uncertain. V lost 4 bases and J lost 7, with 16 bases in between. Germline CDR1 LNHDA, CDR2 SQIVND (reference sequence). The CDR3 is made up of 14 amino acids. The CDR3 bases are TGTGCCAGTAGTAGTATAAGGGTGGAGGGTGAAGCTTTCTTT. It yields the protein CASSSIRVEGEAFF.

This clone has only one observation. The chain combines TRBV27 with TRBJ2-7, with 10 bases matching TRBD1. The CDR3 sequence is 13 residues long. The V gene end was trimmed by 8 bases and the J gene end by 6 bases; junction bases not matched to a gene: 7. Germline CDR1 reads MNHEY; CDR2 reads SMNVEV (reference sequence). The CDR3 nucleotides are TGTGCCAGCGGGGGACAGGGGTTTGGCGAGCAGTACTTC. It yields the protein CASGGQGFGEQYF.

The chain recombines TRBV29-1 with TRBJ1-1, with D unclear. Trimming removed 7 bases at V and 1 base at J, with 13 bases between. The CDR3 contains 13 residues. Germline V gene data show CDR1 as SQVTM and CDR2 as ANQGSEA. The CDR3 loop reads CSATELGNTEAFF. The CDR3 DNA sequence: TGCAGCGCCACAGAGCTCGGGAACACTGAAGCTTTCTTT.

The chain combines TRBV2 with TRBJ2-7, with 12 bases fitting TRBD1. The CDR3 contains 16 residues. Trimming removed 6 bases from V and 1 base from J; junction bases left unmatched: 7. Germline-derived CDR1 and CDR2 are SNHLY and FYNNEI. The CDR3 DNA reads TGTGCCAGCAGACCGGGACAGGGGGCCGGGTCCTACGAGCAGTACGTC. Protein product: CASRPGQGAGSYEQYV.

V usage is TRBV6-5 and J usage is TRBJ1-2; the D gene is possibly TRBD1 (6 bases). The CDR3 has 14 amino acids. The V gene lost 5 bases and the J gene lost 4 bases, with 14 bases spanning the gap. The germline CDR1 and CDR2 sequences are MNHEY and SVGAGI. DNA for the CDR3: TGTGCCAGCAGTCCCCGCCCAGGGGCCTATGGCTACACCTTC. Encoded protein: CASSPRPGAYGYTF.

This clone was picked up one time. The genes are TRBV4-2 and TRBJ2-7; D perhaps matches TRBD2 (5 bases). The CDR3 runs to 14 residues. CDR1 and CDR2 (germline): LGHNA, YNFKEQ. V shed 1 base and J shed 0 bases, with 7 bases lying between them. In DNA, the CDR3 is TGTGCCAGCAGCCAAGGTGAGGGCTCCTACGAGCAGTACTTC. Its protein product is CASSQGEGSYEQYF.

The gene calls are TRBV7-2 and TRBJ2-5; 7 bases agree with TRBD1. Trimming at V came to 0 bases and at J to 2 bases, leaving 3 bases not matched to a gene. Germline assignment: CDR1 SGHTA and CDR2 FQGNSA. The CDR3 extends over 15 amino acids. The CDR3 loop reads CASSLAPDRQETQYF. The DNA of the CDR3 is TGTGCCAGCAGCTTAGCCCCGGACAGGCAAGAGACCCAGTACTTC.

The rearrangement uses TRBV6-4 and TRBJ2-2; TRBD2 matches at 14 bases. The CDR3 has 17 residues. CDR1 and CDR2 from the germline V gene are MRHNA and SNTAGT. V dropped 4 bases and J dropped 4; count of bases not matched to a gene: 5. This CDR3 reads CASSAGLAGEPTGELFF. As DNA, the CDR3 is TGTGCCAGCAGTGCGGGACTAGCGGGAGAACCCACCGGGGAGCTGTTTTTT.

The chain combines TRBV15 with TRBJ2-7; 10 positions agree with TRBD2. V was pared by 1 base and J by 2 bases, with 5 bases of the junction left unmatched. The germline gives CDR1 LNHNV, CDR2 YYDKDF (reference sequence). The CDR3 has 16 amino acids. CDR3 nucleotide sequence: TGTGCCACCAGCAGAGTGAGGACTAGCGGTACCTACGAGCAGTACTTC. Its translation: CATSRVRTSGTYEQYF.

The V gene is TRBV21-1, the J gene TRBJ2-7; TRBD2, the D gene given by the table, was not confirmed from the DNA. TRBV21-1 is flagged as a pseudogene. The CDR3 covers 19 residues. This CDR3 reads CASSKCPNRMGGGLREQYV. In DNA, the CDR3 is TGTGCCAGCAGCAAATGCCCCAATAGGATGGGAGGGGGACTGCGGGAGCAGTACGTC.

Regarding this clone: In the same sample, other DNA sequences code for this CDR3. The rearrangement links TRBV30 to TRBJ1-1; D is unclear. The CDR3 is 11 amino acids. V was pared by 4 bases and J by 3 bases, with 6 bases between. CDR1 and CDR2 (germline): GTSNPN, SVGIG (reference sequence). CDR3 in amino acids: CAWTPYTEAFF. The CDR3 DNA is TGTGCCTGGACCCCATACACTGAAGCTTTCTTT.

The chain links TRBV19 to TRBJ2-1; TRBD2 matches 13 bases. The CDR3 contains 16 residues. J lost 5 bases, V lost 3 bases, and 4 bases had no gene match. CDR1 is LNHDA and CDR2 is SQIVND in the germline V gene (reference sequence). CDR3 region: CASSMAGTSGNNEQFF. In DNA, the CDR3 is TGTGCCAGTAGTATGGCCGGGACTAGCGGGAACAATGAGCAGTTCTTC.

This chain links TRBV6-2 or TRBV6-3 with TRBJ2-2; D remains unclear. The CDR3 runs 14 residues. With 0 bases removed from V and 4 bases from J, the gap between germline ends came to 6 bases. Germline V lookup: CDR1 MNHEY, CDR2 SVGEGT. The CDR3 DNA reads TGTGCCAGCAGTTACTCAACGAGCACCGGGGAGCTGTTTTTT. This codes for CASSYSTSTGELFF.

V gene TRBV7-9 combines with J gene TRBJ1-4; D might be TRBD1 (5 bases). CDR3 size: 15 residues. The germline V gene has CDR1 SEHNR and CDR2 FQNEAQ (reference sequence). The ends were cut back, 5 bases at V and 6 bases at J, with 16 bases in the middle. This chain's CDR3 is CASSGPRGADEKLFF. CDR3 nucleotides: TGTGCCAGCAGCGGCCCTCGCGGGGCAGATGAAAAACTGTTTTTT. The full variable domain, completed using reference TRBV7-9 and TRBJ1-4, is DTGVSQNPRHKITKRGQNVTFRCDPISEHNRLYWYRQTLGQGPEFLTYFQNEAQLEKSRLLSDRFSAERPKGSFSTLEIQRTEQGDSAMYLCASSGPRGADEKLFFGSGTQLSVL.

The chain combines TRBV19 with TRBJ1-5; no clear D gene. V was pared by 1 base and J by 0 bases, with 7 bases between. The germline V gene has CDR1 LNHDA and CDR2 SQIVND (reference sequence). The CDR3 length is 15 residues. CDR3 sequence reads: CASSIGPGSNQPQHF. The CDR3 DNA sequence: TGTGCCAGTAGTATAGGTCCCGGTAGCAATCAGCCCCAGCATTTT.

The V gene is TRBV9, the J gene TRBJ1-3; 8 nucleotides align to TRBD1. In germline, CDR1 is SGDLS, CDR2 YYNGEE. The junction had 4 bases not matched to a gene; V was cut back by 0 bases and J by 2 bases. This CDR3 has 16 residues. DNA for the CDR3: TGTGCCAGCAGCGTAGAGGGACAGGTTACTGGAAACACCATATATTTT. Translation: CASSVEGQVTGNTIYF.